The 4 T cell receptor beta chains listed next were all sequenced from one sample in a study of T-cell reconstitution after alpha-beta-depleted transplantation in children. Preparation of the TCRbeta library involved a method that used unique molecular identifiers. TCRdb used MiXCR to reprocess the PCR reads, holding one entry per CDR3 protein. Of about 980,000 distinct CDR3 sequences in the sample, about 29% were seen once. The sequenced sample was PBMCs, mostly from graft donor cells, obtained 360 days after TCRalphabeta/CD19-depleted stem cell transplant. These receptors all stem from a boy younger than two who had a stem cell transplant for SCID, so the T cells may come from the graft donor.

V usage is TRBV12-3 or TRBV12-4 and J usage is TRBJ2-7, with TRBD2 as a possible D gene (5 bases). The V and J ends lost 3 bases and 2 bases respectively, with 11 bases between them. This CDR3 is 14 amino acids long. This CDR3 reads CASSFNPGTYEQYF. In nucleotides, the CDR3 is TGTGCCAGCAGTTTTAATCCGGGGACCTACGAGCAGTACTTC.

In regard to this clonotype: The junction departs from the called germline gene at one end, perhaps through a read error. The chain joins TRBV4-3 to TRBJ1-2; perhaps TRBD1 as D (5 bases). There are 14 residues in the CDR3. Germline V CDR1 and CDR2: LGHNA, YSLEER. The chain's CDR3 is CASSQEGDYYGYTF. The CDR3 nucleotides are TGCGCCAGCAGCCAAGAAGGGGACTACTACGGCTACACCTTC.

V and J are TRBV4-1 and TRBJ2-7, with TRBD2 identical over 9 bases. V lost 5 bases and J lost 6; bases outside the gene matches: 11. This CDR3 spans 15 amino acids. The germline CDR1 and CDR2 sequences are MGHRA and YSYEKL. CDR3 amino acids: CASSSTTSGWLEQYF. The CDR3 DNA follows: TGCGCCAGCAGCTCAACAACTAGCGGGTGGCTCGAGCAGTACTTC.

The gene calls are TRBV4-3 and TRBJ2-7, with D possibly matching TRBD1 (5 bases). The ends were cut back, 1 base at V and 3 bases at J, with 10 bases in the middle. The CDR3 loop spans 14 amino acids. Germline CDR1 reads LGHNA; CDR2 reads YSLEER. The CDR3: CASSQGYQGYEQYF. The DNA for the CDR3 is TGCGCCAGCAGCCAAGGGTATCAGGGCTACGAGCAGTACTTC.